A selection of T cell receptor beta chains follows, all from one sample in a study of cytomegalovirus exposure and HLA in healthy donors. TCRdb's table, derived via immunoSEQ multiplex PCR, lists solely in-frame clones and lacks some. This table holds 100,000 to 150,000 clones. The sample consisted of PBMCs. These receptors were collected from a man between 18 and 29 years old in good health and CMV-seronegative. Both conserved end residues are part of each CDR3. D genes are given only for firm matches.

J: TRBJ2-7
V: TRBV6-5
D: TRBD1
CDR3: CASSPRTGFYEQYF
DNA: TGTGCCAGCAGCCCCCGGACAGGGTTCTACGAGCAGTACTTC

J: TRBJ2-7
V: TRBV9
D: TRBD2
CDR3: CASSVQPGLAGYEQYF
DNA: TGTGCCAGCAGCGTCCAACCGGGACTAGCGGGTTACGAGCAGTACTTC

J: TRBJ1-5
V: TRBV28
D: TRBD1
CDR3: CASRYSGGGNQPQHF
DNA: TGTGCCAGCAGATATTCAGGGGGTGGCAATCAGCCCCAGCATTTT

J: TRBJ2-3
V: TRBV29-1
D: NA
CDR3: CSVVITDTQYF
DNA: TGCAGCGTTGTCATCACAGATACGCAGTATTTT

J: TRBJ2-1
V: TRBV2
D: NA
CDR3: CASRELPLGNEQFF
DNA: TGTGCCAGCAGGGAACTGCCCCTCGGGAATGAGCAGTTCTTC

J: TRBJ1-2
V: TRBV7-9
D: TRBD1
CDR3: CASSLPGQGLHGYTF
DNA: TGTGCCAGCAGCTTACCGGGACAGGGCCTACATGGCTACACCTTC

J: TRBJ2-2
V: TRBV7-3
D: NA
CDR3: CASSPGLTNTGELFF
DNA: TGTGCCAGCAGTCCGGGACTCACGAACACCGGGGAGCTGTTTTTT

J: TRBJ1-5
V: TRBV18
D: NA
CDR3: CASSPLPQTDSNQPQHF
DNA: TGTGCCAGCTCACCACTTCCCCAGACAGATAGCAATCAGCCCCAGCATTTT

J: TRBJ2-1
V: TRBV15
D: NA
CDR3: CATSRAPPRGYEQFF
DNA: TGTGCCACCAGCAGAGCCCCTCCGCGGGGCTATGAGCAGTTCTTC

J: TRBJ1-1
V: TRBV5-1
D: TRBD1
CDR3: CASSLEDRESTEAFF
DNA: TGCGCCAGCAGCTTGGAAGACAGGGAGAGCACTGAAGCTTTCTTT

J: TRBJ2-2
V: TRBV10-3
D: NA
CDR3: CAISAAGSPTGELFF
DNA: TGTGCCATCAGTGCGGCAGGCAGCCCCACCGGGGAGCTGTTTTTT

J: TRBJ2-1
V: TRBV11-1
D: NA
CDR3: CASSFQIRGTYNEQFF
DNA: TGTGCCAGCAGCTTTCAAATCAGGGGTACCTACAATGAGCAGTTCTTC

J: TRBJ1-2
V: TRBV6-1
D: NA
CDR3: CASRVYGQPTYGYTF
DNA: TGTGCCAGCAGAGTATACGGACAGCCCACCTATGGCTACACCTTC

J: TRBJ1-1
V: TRBV5-8
D: NA
CDR3: CASSRDSLFEAFF
DNA: TGTGCCAGCAGCCGTGACAGTCTTTTTGAAGCTTTCTTT

J: TRBJ2-7
V: TRBV6-1
D: NA
CDR3: CASSEYGGSYEQYF
DNA: TGTGCCAGCAGTGAATATGGAGGCAGCTACGAGCAGTACTTC

J: TRBJ2-2
V: TRBV5-4
D: NA
CDR3: CASSLGGKPPGELFF
DNA: TGTGCCAGCAGCTTGGGCGGGAAACCACCCGGGGAGCTGTTTTTT

J: TRBJ2-5
V: TRBV18
D: TRBD1
CDR3: CASSPQFQGASFGQETQYF
DNA: TGTGCCAGCTCACCACAGTTCCAGGGGGCCAGTTTTGGTCAAGAGACCCAGTACTTC

J: TRBJ2-7
V: TRBV28
D: NA
CDR3: CASRKGGRREYF
DNA: TGTGCCAGCAGAAAAGGTGGGAGGCGCGAGTACTTC

J: TRBJ1-6
V: TRBV2
D: TRBD1
CDR3: CASSEGSDRGRSPLHF
DNA: TGTGCCAGCAGTGAAGGGTCGGACAGGGGGAGATCACCCCTCCACTTT

J: TRBJ1-3
V: TRBV30
D: NA
CDR3: CAWTAGSSGNTIYF
DNA: TGTGCCTGGACCGCAGGCTCCTCTGGAAACACCATATATTTT

J: TRBJ2-2
V: TRBV7-3
D: NA
CDR3: CASSFFSVPGELFF
DNA: TGTGCCAGCAGCTTCTTTTCCGTTCCGGGGGAGCTGTTTTTT

J: TRBJ2-1
V: TRBV29-1
D: TRBD2
CDR3: CSSTGTSSVEQFF
DNA: TGCAGCTCGACCGGGACTAGTTCTGTTGAGCAGTTCTTC

J: TRBJ2-1
V: TRBV7-3
D: TRBD1
CDR3: CASSPHRGMNEQFF
DNA: TGTGCCAGCAGCCCACACAGGGGGATGAATGAGCAGTTCTTC

J: TRBJ1-2
V: TRBV7-6
D: NA
CDR3: CASSLGSRSSYGYTF
DNA: TGTGCCAGCAGCTTAGGCAGCCGTTCTAGCTATGGCTACACCTTC

J: TRBJ2-7
V: TRBV27
D: NA
CDR3: CASSFGGPNYEQYF
DNA: TGTGCCAGCAGTTTCGGGGGACCTAACTACGAGCAGTACTTC

J: TRBJ2-1
V: TRBV29-1
D: NA
CDR3: CSAEPRPYGNEQFF
DNA: TGCAGCGCCGAGCCTAGGCCTTACGGTAATGAGCAGTTCTTC

J: TRBJ2-1
V: TRBV5-4
D: TRBD2
CDR3: CASSRAGTTLYNEQFF
DNA: TGTGCCAGCAGCCGCGCCGGGACTACGTTATACAATGAGCAGTTCTTC

J: TRBJ2-1
V: TRBV9
D: TRBD2
CDR3: CASSVAGGSYNEQFF
DNA: TGTGCCAGCAGCGTAGCGGGGGGCTCCTACAATGAGCAGTTCTTC

J: TRBJ1-1
V: TRBV7-2
D: TRBD1
CDR3: CASSFYTGGGTEAFF
DNA: TGTGCCAGCAGCTTCTACACAGGGGGTGGGACTGAAGCTTTCTTT

J: TRBJ1-2
V: TRBV19
D: NA
CDR3: CASSILGRGLGYTF
DNA: TGTGCCAGTAGTATTCTAGGGAGGGGCCTTGGCTACACCTTC

J: TRBJ2-1
V: TRBV5-1
D: TRBD2
CDR3: CASSLELAGYNEQFF
DNA: TGCGCCAGCAGCTTGGAGCTAGCGGGGTACAATGAGCAGTTCTTC

J: TRBJ2-3
V: TRBV5-1
D: NA
CDR3: CASSLGLPSRDTQYF
DNA: TGCGCCAGCAGCTTAGGACTACCGAGTAGGGATACGCAGTATTTT

J: TRBJ2-1
V: TRBV9
D: TRBD2
CDR3: CASSVGLAENNEQFF
DNA: TGTGCCAGCAGCGTAGGGCTAGCGGAGAACAATGAGCAGTTCTTC

J: TRBJ2-5
V: TRBV5-1
D: TRBD2
CDR3: CASSWGLAGELETQYF
DNA: TGCGCCAGCAGCTGGGGACTGGCGGGAGAATTGGAGACCCAGTACTTC

J: TRBJ2-2
V: TRBV4-3
D: TRBD1
CDR3: CASSQDYRGTGELFF
DNA: TGCGCCAGCAGCCAAGATTACAGGGGAACCGGGGAGCTGTTTTTT

J: TRBJ1-5
V: TRBV7-3
D: TRBD1
CDR3: CASSCRDRVPQPQHF
DNA: TGTGCCAGCAGTTGCCGGGACAGGGTTCCTCAGCCCCAGCATTTT

J: TRBJ1-5
V: TRBV25-1
D: TRBD1
CDR3: CASSESQGGSGSNQPQHF
DNA: TGTGCCAGCAGTGAAAGTCAGGGGGGAAGTGGTAGCAATCAGCCCCAGCATTTT

J: TRBJ2-3
V: TRBV5-1
D: TRBD2
CDR3: CASSFGLAGAPGDTQYF
DNA: TGCGCCAGCAGCTTCGGACTAGCGGGGGCCCCCGGCGATACGCAGTATTTT

J: TRBJ2-7
V: TRBV7-9
D: NA
CDR3: CASSLVSTSYEQYF
DNA: TGTGCCAGCAGCTTAGTCTCCACCAGCTACGAGCAGTACTTC

J: TRBJ2-5
V: TRBV9
D: TRBD2
CDR3: CASSVEGSGGRQETQYF
DNA: TGTGCCAGCAGCGTAGAGGGGAGCGGGGGGCGCCAAGAGACCCAGTACTTC

J: TRBJ2-3
V: TRBV10-3
D: TRBD2
CDR3: CAISVSGGPGDTQYF
DNA: TGTGCCATCTCCGTCTCGGGAGGGCCCGGAGATACGCAGTATTTT

J: TRBJ1-1
V: TRBV5-5
D: TRBD1
CDR3: CASSLPTGGTEAFF
DNA: TGTGCCAGCAGCCTACCGACAGGGGGCACTGAAGCTTTCTTT

J: TRBJ1-1
V: TRBV6-6
D: NA
CDR3: CASKPQGYTEAFF
DNA: TGTGCCAGCAAACCTCAGGGGTACACTGAAGCTTTCTTT

J: TRBJ2-2
V: TRBV29-1
D: NA
CDR3: CSVTLGRPLSIVTGNTGELFF
DNA: TGCAGCGTGACCCTGGGGCGCCCCCTCTCAATCGTCACCGGGAACACCGGGGAGCTGTTTTTT

J: TRBJ2-5
V: TRBV7-2
D: TRBD2
CDR3: CASKMGGPQETQYF
DNA: TGTGCCAGCAAAATGGGAGGGCCTCAAGAGACCCAGTACTTC

J: TRBJ2-5
V: TRBV5-1
D: TRBD2
CDR3: CASSLGLAGDPGEETQYF
DNA: TGCGCCAGCAGCTTGGGCCTAGCGGGGGATCCGGGTGAGGAGACCCAGTACTTC

J: TRBJ2-1
V: TRBV7-9
D: TRBD2
CDR3: CASSGQAGLAQFF
DNA: TGTGCCAGCAGCGGCCAAGCGGGACTAGCGCAGTTCTTC

J: TRBJ2-7
V: TRBV7-2
D: TRBD2
CDR3: CASRKLAGGTNEQYF
DNA: TGTGCCAGCAGGAAACTAGCGGGGGGTACCAACGAGCAGTACTTC

J: TRBJ2-7
V: TRBV28
D: NA
CDR3: CASTDRGRGQRNEQYF
DNA: TGTGCCAGCACCGATAGGGGACGGGGACAACGCAACGAGCAGTACTTC

J: TRBJ2-7
V: TRBV5-1
D: TRBD2
CDR3: CASSFWTSGRAYEQYF
DNA: TGCGCCAGCAGCTTTTGGACTAGCGGGAGGGCCTACGAGCAGTACTTC

J: TRBJ1-4
V: TRBV5-4
D: NA
CDR3: CASSSRATNEKLFF
DNA: TGTGCCAGCAGCTCTAGAGCAACTAATGAAAAACTGTTTTTT

J: TRBJ2-5
V: TRBV29-1
D: NA
CDR3: CSVGFTGTLKEQYF
DNA: TGCAGCGTGGGATTTACCGGGACATTAAAAGAGCAGTACTTC

J: TRBJ2-2
V: TRBV5-4
D: TRBD1
CDR3: CASSNHRGQNTGELFF
DNA: TGTGCCAGCAGCAACCACAGGGGGCAGAACACCGGGGAGCTGTTTTTT

J: TRBJ2-7
V: TRBV10-3
D: NA
CDR3: CAIDQGSGEQYF
DNA: TGTGCCATCGACCAGGGGTCCGGCGAGCAGTACTTC